The source of this T cell receptor (beta chain) is a study of T cell responses to AZD1222 COVID-19 vaccine. This CDR3 has 16 residues. Germline loops: CDR1 SGHNT, CDR2 YYREEE (reference sequence). Trimming shortened V by 0 bases and J by 7 bases, and 18 bases separated the two germline ends. Data came from immunoSEQ multiplex PCR; TCRdb stores just in-frame clones and leaves some out. The profile shows 150,000 to 200,000 clones, more than 80% of them singletons. The source of this sequence is an adult in good health. This chain connects TRBV5-4 to TRBJ2-3; D ambiguous. The sample was peripheral blood, taken on day 0 of AZD1222 vaccination. The CDR3, as DNA: TGTGCCAGCAGCTTGGATAAGGACGGCCCCAGGAATACGCAGTATTTT. This gives the protein CASSLDKDGPRNTQYF.